This T cell receptor (beta chain) was captured by sequencing in a study of T cells in Graves' hyperthyroidism and ophthalmopathy. Amplification of TCR beta CDR3 regions used RNA as the template. During a first-round RT-PCR of the TCR CDR3, the HTBI primer set was used. TCRdb reprocessed the multiplex PCR reads with MiXCR, giving one entry per CDR3 protein. Altogether around 800,000 distinct CDR3 sequences are present, over 35% being singletons, with the ten largest covering about 8.9%. General observations from the study: A model built on 13 V-J features separated ophthalmopathy from stable hyperthyroidism.

The study defined stable Graves' hyperthyroidism as no ophthalmopathy progression within 18 months. The CDR3 runs 16 residues. V shed 5 bases and J 4 bases; nucleotides not matched to a gene: 8. A remark on this clonotype: The antigen remains unidentified.

The receptor was isolated from a man aged 18 to 35 with Graves' hyperthyroidism. J is TRBJ2-2 and V is TRBV12-3 or TRBV12-4; 9 positions match TRBD1. The sequenced material came from blood. CDR3 nucleotide sequence: TGTGCCAGCAGTCCTGGGGCGACAGGGGGCACCGGGGAGCTGTTTTTT. Translating gives CASSPGATGGTGELFF.